The present entry profiles one TCR beta chain with its context. Its target is not known. Trimming shortened V by 1 base and J by 7 bases, and 8 bases separated the two germline ends. The CDR3 spans 13 residues. Germline values: CDR1 SGHTA, CDR2 FQGNSA. Built from TCR beta cDNA, the libraries had unique molecular identifiers in them. Each batch of roughly 1 to 10 million T cells produced roughly 450,000 cDNA molecules. Via MiXCR, TCRdb re-called the PCR reads, giving one row per CDR3 protein. This sample has roughly 800,000 distinct CDR3 sequences; roughly 50% occur once, and the top ten carry approximately 4.3%. The data are from a study of post-analysis software for immune sequencing data. Study in general: In terms of disease course, relapsing-remitting, secondary progressive and progressive-relapsing multiple sclerosis were included. Study results and limitations: Controls showed significantly higher normalized Chao1 diversity than did multiple sclerosis patients. Patients used several TRBV segments, including TRBV5-6, TRBV5-1 and TRBV20-1, more often than controls.

This clonotype was obtained from a girl aged 10 to 17 with multiple sclerosis. The chain recombines TRBV7-2 with TRBJ1-5; a possible D gene is TRBD1 (5 bases). The material sequenced was blood. CDR3: CASSLDRLQPQHF. The CDR3 DNA reads TGTGCCAGCAGCTTAGACAGGCTACAGCCCCAGCATTTT. The variable domain in full, with the rest retrieved from reference TRBV7-2 and TRBJ1-5, is GAGVSQSPSNKVTEKGKDVELRCDPISGHTALYWYRQSLGQGLEFLIYFQGNSAPDKSGLPSDRFSAERTGGSVSTLTIQRTQQEDSAVYLCASSLDRLQPQHFGDGTRLSIL.